A selection of T cell receptor beta chains follows, all from one sample in a study. MiXCR, run by TCRdb on the RT-PCR reads, gives a single entry per CDR3 protein. The data show about 680,000 distinct CDR3 sequences, approximately 15% seen once. What was sequenced was memory CD4+ T cells from blood. The source of these receptors is a female donor in good health, serving as a healthy control. CDR3s include the opening cysteine and the closing phenylalanine or tryptophan. Fields, in order: clone size, V gene, J gene, D gene, CDR3 DNA, CDR3 protein. D genes are given only for firm matches. The listing skips clone size in some rows; elsewhere it reads once, few, many or a size class.

abundance: -
v_gene: TRBV7-9
j_gene: TRBJ1-5
d_gene: TRBD1
CDR3nt: TGTGCCAGCAGCTTAGAGGGCAGGGGGCGAAGCAATCAGCCCCAGCATTTT
CDR3aa: CASSLEGRGRSNQPQHF

abundance: few
v_gene: TRBV6-1
j_gene: TRBJ2-7
d_gene: -
CDR3nt: TGTGCCAGCAGTGAACCCATGGCCCCCTACGAGCAGTACTTC
CDR3aa: CASSEPMAPYEQYF

abundance: few
v_gene: TRBV7-3
j_gene: TRBJ2-3
d_gene: -
CDR3nt: TGTGCCAGCAGCCCTCCAGGAGGAGCTGTCGTGCAGTATTTT
CDR3aa: CASSPPGGAVVQYF

abundance: -
v_gene: TRBV5-1
j_gene: TRBJ2-3
d_gene: -
CDR3nt: TGCGCCAGCAGCGGGAGCCGGAGCACAGATACGCAGTATTTT
CDR3aa: CASSGSRSTDTQYF

abundance: few
v_gene: TRBV24-1
j_gene: TRBJ2-6
d_gene: TRBD1
CDR3nt: TGTGCCACCAGTGATAGATACACCGGGACAGGGTCTGGGGCCAACGTCCTGACTTTC
CDR3aa: CATSDRYTGTGSGANVLTF

abundance: few
v_gene: TRBV7-9
j_gene: TRBJ1-2
d_gene: -
CDR3nt: TGTGCCAGCACGAAGGCAGTCTATGGCTACACCTTC
CDR3aa: CASTKAVYGYTF

abundance: many
v_gene: TRBV7-2
j_gene: TRBJ2-1
d_gene: TRBD1
CDR3nt: TGTGCCAGCAGCTCGACAGGGATGGGGCACAATGAGCAGTTCTTC
CDR3aa: CASSSTGMGHNEQFF

abundance: many
v_gene: TRBV7-2
j_gene: TRBJ1-2
d_gene: TRBD1
CDR3nt: TGTGCCAGCAGCTCGGACAGGGTTGGCTACACCTTC
CDR3aa: CASSSDRVGYTF

abundance: -
v_gene: TRBV3-1
j_gene: TRBJ2-5
d_gene: TRBD2
CDR3nt: TGTGCCAGCAGCCGCGGACTAGCGGCCGAGACCCAGTACTTC
CDR3aa: CASSRGLAAETQYF

abundance: few
v_gene: TRBV20-1
j_gene: TRBJ1-5
d_gene: -
CDR3nt: TGCAGTGCTAGTCTGGGGGATCAGCCCCAGCATTTT
CDR3aa: CSASLGDQPQHF

abundance: few
v_gene: TRBV24-1
j_gene: TRBJ2-3
d_gene: -
CDR3nt: TGTGCCACCAGTGCCTCAGACAGAGGGGGAGATACGCAGTATTTT
CDR3aa: CATSASDRGGDTQYF

abundance: many
v_gene: TRBV20-1
j_gene: TRBJ2-5
d_gene: -
CDR3nt: TGCAGTGCTAGACCTCCCCAAGAGACCCAGTACTTC
CDR3aa: CSARPPQETQYF

abundance: -
v_gene: TRBV6-6
j_gene: TRBJ2-2
d_gene: TRBD2
CDR3nt: TGTGCCAGCCACCTTGGGGGGGGGGTAGGCACCGGGGAGCTGTTTTTT
CDR3aa: CASHLGGGVGTGELFF

abundance: -
v_gene: TRBV7-2
j_gene: TRBJ2-7
d_gene: TRBD1
CDR3nt: TGTGCCAGCAGCCAGACCCTGGGACAGTCCTACGAGCAGTACTTC
CDR3aa: CASSQTLGQSYEQYF

abundance: few
v_gene: TRBV6-5
j_gene: TRBJ2-2
d_gene: -
CDR3nt: TGTGCCAGCAGTTACCTCCCCGGCGGCGGGGAGCTGTTTTTT
CDR3aa: CASSYLPGGGELFF

abundance: few
v_gene: TRBV9
j_gene: TRBJ2-1
d_gene: -
CDR3nt: TGTGCCAGCAGCACGTTCATCCCGAGCTCCTACAATGAGCAGTTCTTC
CDR3aa: CASSTFIPSSYNEQFF

abundance: few
v_gene: TRBV27
j_gene: TRBJ1-2
d_gene: -
CDR3nt: TGTGCCAGCAGTTTCAGTACAGGGAGTGGCTACACCTTC
CDR3aa: CASSFSTGSGYTF

abundance: many
v_gene: TRBV4-3
j_gene: TRBJ2-5
d_gene: TRBD1
CDR3nt: TGCGCCAGCAGCCGAAAGACAGGGTTAATTGAGACCCAGTACTTC
CDR3aa: CASSRKTGLIETQYF

abundance: -
v_gene: TRBV6-2/TRBV6-3
j_gene: TRBJ2-7
d_gene: -
CDR3nt: TGTGCCAGCAACTCCGGGACCTACGAGCAGTACTTC
CDR3aa: CASNSGTYEQYF

abundance: -
v_gene: TRBV12-3/TRBV12-4
j_gene: TRBJ2-4
d_gene: -
CDR3nt: TGTGCCAGCAGTTTTGGGCCTGGAGGGAACATTCAGTACTTC
CDR3aa: CASSFGPGGNIQYF

abundance: few
v_gene: TRBV20-1
j_gene: TRBJ2-7
d_gene: TRBD2
CDR3nt: TGCAGTGCTAGAGATTGGCTAGCGGGAGGGCCGGGGGAGCAGTACTTC
CDR3aa: CSARDWLAGGPGEQYF

abundance: many
v_gene: TRBV10-3
j_gene: TRBJ2-5
d_gene: -
CDR3nt: TGTGCCATCAGACGGGGTTTACAAGAGACCCAGTACTTC
CDR3aa: CAIRRGLQETQYF

abundance: many
v_gene: TRBV7-2
j_gene: TRBJ2-3
d_gene: -
CDR3nt: TGTGCCAGCAGCGCTAAGCGGTTCACAGATACGCAGTATTTT
CDR3aa: CASSAKRFTDTQYF

abundance: -
v_gene: TRBV30
j_gene: TRBJ1-4
d_gene: TRBD1
CDR3nt: TGTGCCTGGATGGACAGGGAGGCGCCAAATGAAAAACTGTTTTTT
CDR3aa: CAWMDREAPNEKLFF

abundance: few
v_gene: TRBV6-1
j_gene: TRBJ1-1
d_gene: -
CDR3nt: TGTGCCAGCAGTGACCTTGCGGGGGGCGGCACTGAAGCTTTCTTT
CDR3aa: CASSDLAGGGTEAFF

abundance: -
v_gene: TRBV6-2/TRBV6-3
j_gene: TRBJ2-7
d_gene: -
CDR3nt: TGTGCCAGCAGTTACCAAAGACGGACCCATTCCTACGAGCAGTACTTC
CDR3aa: CASSYQRRTHSYEQYF

abundance: many
v_gene: TRBV5-1
j_gene: TRBJ2-7
d_gene: -
CDR3nt: TGCGCCAGCAGCTTCTTAGACGAGCAGTACTTC
CDR3aa: CASSFLDEQYF

abundance: -
v_gene: TRBV24-1
j_gene: TRBJ2-3
d_gene: -
CDR3nt: TGTGCCACCAGTGATTTGGGGGGGTCAAGCACAGATACGCAGTATTTT
CDR3aa: CATSDLGGSSTDTQYF

abundance: few
v_gene: TRBV5-4
j_gene: TRBJ2-4
d_gene: TRBD1
CDR3nt: TGTGCCAGCAGCTTGAACGACAGGGGAGTTGACTTC
CDR3aa: CASSLNDRGVDF

abundance: -
v_gene: TRBV12-3/TRBV12-4
j_gene: TRBJ1-5
d_gene: -
CDR3nt: TGTGCCAGCAGTTTGAAAAGGAATCAGCCCCAGCATTTT
CDR3aa: CASSLKRNQPQHF

abundance: few
v_gene: TRBV13
j_gene: TRBJ2-6
d_gene: -
CDR3nt: TGTGCCAGCAGCTTAGCCTCCGGACCGCCATCTGGGGCCAACGTCCTGACTTTC
CDR3aa: CASSLASGPPSGANVLTF

abundance: -
v_gene: TRBV27
j_gene: TRBJ2-1
d_gene: -
CDR3nt: TGTGCCAGCACCCATATCAATTACAATGAGCAGTTCTTC
CDR3aa: CASTHINYNEQFF

abundance: -
v_gene: TRBV20-1
j_gene: TRBJ1-2
d_gene: TRBD1
CDR3nt: TGCAGTGCTAGGGAATCAACAGGGGGCAACTATGGCTACACCTTC
CDR3aa: CSARESTGGNYGYTF

abundance: -
v_gene: TRBV20-1
j_gene: TRBJ2-1
d_gene: -
CDR3nt: TGCAGTGCCCCCGACCGCCGGGGTGATCATGAGCAGTTCTTC
CDR3aa: CSAPDRRGDHEQFF

abundance: many
v_gene: TRBV29-1
j_gene: TRBJ2-2
d_gene: -
CDR3nt: TGCAGCGTTGGAAGGGACCGGCCCACCGGGGAGCTGTTTTTT
CDR3aa: CSVGRDRPTGELFF

abundance: many
v_gene: TRBV7-2
j_gene: TRBJ2-7
d_gene: TRBD1
CDR3nt: TGTGCCAGCAGCCCGGGACAGGCAAACTACGAGCAGTACTTC
CDR3aa: CASSPGQANYEQYF

abundance: many
v_gene: TRBV18
j_gene: TRBJ1-1
d_gene: -
CDR3nt: TGTGCCAGCTCACCGGAAAGGGGGACTGAAGCTTTCTTT
CDR3aa: CASSPERGTEAFF

abundance: -
v_gene: TRBV5-1
j_gene: TRBJ1-2
d_gene: -
CDR3nt: TGCGCCAGCAGCTTGGAAGGAGCCCTCTATGACTACACCTTC
CDR3aa: CASSLEGALYDYTF

abundance: many
v_gene: TRBV5-1
j_gene: TRBJ2-1
d_gene: -
CDR3nt: TGCGCCAGCAGCGGCGACATACACAATGAGCAGTTCTTC
CDR3aa: CASSGDIHNEQFF

abundance: many
v_gene: TRBV7-2
j_gene: TRBJ2-5
d_gene: -
CDR3nt: TGTGCCAGCAGCTCCTACGGACCTCAAGAGACCCAGTACTTC
CDR3aa: CASSSYGPQETQYF

abundance: few
v_gene: TRBV5-4
j_gene: TRBJ2-1
d_gene: -
CDR3nt: TGTGCCAGCAGCTTGGCCGGGGTAGGGGCCACCACCGGTGAGCAGTTCTTC
CDR3aa: CASSLAGVGATTGEQFF

abundance: -
v_gene: TRBV5-1
j_gene: TRBJ2-7
d_gene: TRBD1
CDR3nt: TGCGCCAGCAGCCCGGCAGGGGGCTCTTACGAGCAGTACTTC
CDR3aa: CASSPAGGSYEQYF

abundance: -
v_gene: TRBV6-1
j_gene: TRBJ1-5
d_gene: -
CDR3nt: TGTGCCAGCAGTGGTCTTATTAATCAGCCCCAGCATTTT
CDR3aa: CASSGLINQPQHF

abundance: few
v_gene: TRBV20-1
j_gene: TRBJ2-1
d_gene: -
CDR3nt: TGCAGTGCTACCTCGGGGATCCCGAATGAGCAGTTCTTC
CDR3aa: CSATSGIPNEQFF

abundance: -
v_gene: TRBV6-6
j_gene: TRBJ2-7
d_gene: -
CDR3nt: TGTGCCAGCAGGTTACGGGTGGAGCGGCTCGAGCAGTACTTC
CDR3aa: CASRLRVERLEQYF

abundance: -
v_gene: TRBV4-1
j_gene: TRBJ2-1
d_gene: -
CDR3nt: TGCGCCAGCAGCCAAAAATTCCCGAGCTCCTACAATGAGCAGTTCTTC
CDR3aa: CASSQKFPSSYNEQFF

abundance: -
v_gene: TRBV27
j_gene: TRBJ1-1
d_gene: -
CDR3nt: TGTGCCAGCCTTTCCCCGGGACTATACACTGAAGCTTTCTTT
CDR3aa: CASLSPGLYTEAFF

abundance: many
v_gene: TRBV6-1
j_gene: TRBJ2-1
d_gene: TRBD2
CDR3nt: TGTGCCAGCACCCTGGGACTAGCGGGAGTTAATGAGCAGTTCTTC
CDR3aa: CASTLGLAGVNEQFF

abundance: few
v_gene: TRBV10-3
j_gene: TRBJ2-5
d_gene: -
CDR3nt: TGTGCCATAGGAGGACAAACTGAAGAGACCCAGTACTTC
CDR3aa: CAIGGQTEETQYF

abundance: few
v_gene: TRBV12-3/TRBV12-4
j_gene: TRBJ1-5
d_gene: -
CDR3nt: TGTGCCAGCAGTTTTCAGGGGACAATTCAGCCCCAGCATTTT
CDR3aa: CASSFQGTIQPQHF

abundance: -
v_gene: TRBV12-3/TRBV12-4
j_gene: TRBJ2-5
d_gene: TRBD1
CDR3nt: TGTGCCAGCAACTCAAGGGGGCGCCGGGAGACCCAGTACTTC
CDR3aa: CASNSRGRRETQYF

abundance: -
v_gene: TRBV5-5
j_gene: TRBJ2-5
d_gene: -
CDR3nt: TGTGCCAGCAGCTGGGGGGGACAGTTGGAGGAGACCCAGTACTTC
CDR3aa: CASSWGGQLEETQYF

abundance: -
v_gene: TRBV7-9
j_gene: TRBJ1-6
d_gene: TRBD1
CDR3nt: TGTGCCAGCAGCTTCGGGACAGGGGAGGTCTCACCCCTCCACTTT
CDR3aa: CASSFGTGEVSPLHF